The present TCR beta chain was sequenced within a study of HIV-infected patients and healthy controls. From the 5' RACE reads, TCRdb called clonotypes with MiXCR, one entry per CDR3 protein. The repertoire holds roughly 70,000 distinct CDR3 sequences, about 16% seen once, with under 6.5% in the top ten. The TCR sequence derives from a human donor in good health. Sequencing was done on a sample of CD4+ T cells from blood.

This CDR3 reads CASRVRGGATEAFF. In DNA form, the CDR3 reads TGTGCCAGCAGGGTCCGAGGGGGGGCGACTGAAGCTTTCTTT. The V call is TRBV2, the J call TRBJ1-1, with a possible D match to TRBD1 (6 bases). V lost 6 bases and J lost 5, with 16 bases in between. The CDR3 loop spans 14 amino acids. CDR1 is SNHLY and CDR2 is FYNNEI in the germline V gene.